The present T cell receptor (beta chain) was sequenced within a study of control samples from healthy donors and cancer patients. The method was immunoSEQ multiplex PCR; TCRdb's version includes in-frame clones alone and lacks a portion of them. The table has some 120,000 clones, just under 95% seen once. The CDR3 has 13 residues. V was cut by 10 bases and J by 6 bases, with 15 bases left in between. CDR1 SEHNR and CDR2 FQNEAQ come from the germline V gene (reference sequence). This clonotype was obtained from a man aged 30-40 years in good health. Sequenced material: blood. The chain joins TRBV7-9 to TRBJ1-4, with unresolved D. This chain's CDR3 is CAIRWGRDEKLFF. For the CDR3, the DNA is TGTGCCATTCGGTGGGGAAGAGATGAAAAACTGTTTTTT. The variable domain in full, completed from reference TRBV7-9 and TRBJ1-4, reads DTGVSQNPRHKITKRGQNVTFRCDPISEHNRLYWYRQTLGQGPEFLTYFQNEAQLEKSRLLSDRFSAERPKGSFSTLEIQRTEQGDSAMYLCAIRWGRDEKLFFGSGTQLSVL.